Listed below are T cell receptor beta chains from one sample, sequenced in a study of PD-L1 blockade in urothelial cancer. The method was immunoSEQ multiplex PCR; TCRdb's version includes in-frame clones alone and lacks a portion of them. The sample lists 100,000 to 150,000 clones, around 88% occurring once. The sample in question was PBMCs, obtained around atezolizumab (anti-PD-L1) treatment. All receptors come from a man between 45 and 60 years old with urothelial cancer. Each CDR3 is given with its conserved first and last residue. A D gene is named only where the DNA matches it firmly. The size entry is marked missing in some rows and otherwise reads once, few, many or a size class.

d_call j_call clone_size v_call cdr3_aa cdr3_nt
TRBD1 TRBJ2-3 - TRBV27 CASSSRQGGRTNTDTQYF TGTGCCAGCAGTTCACGACAGGGGGGGCGGACGAACACAGATACGCAGTATTTT
TRBD2 TRBJ2-4 few TRBV5-1 CASSSSGSLAASIQYF TGCGCCAGCAGCAGCAGCGGGAGCCTGGCCGCCAGCATTCAGTACTTC
- TRBJ2-3 - TRBV28 CASSHHPKADPADTQYF TGTGCCAGCAGCCACCACCCCAAAGCGGACCCGGCAGATACGCAGTATTTT
- TRBJ2-2 - TRBV27 CASSLPLGAERNTGELFF TGTGCCAGCAGTTTACCCCTTGGAGCGGAGAGAAACACCGGGGAGCTGTTTTTT
- TRBJ2-3 - TRBV5-4 CASSSGLHRRTDTQYF TGTGCCAGCAGCTCAGGACTCCATCGGCGCACAGATACGCAGTATTTT
TRBD1 TRBJ1-2 - TRBV19 CASSVSGQGLRSNTGYTF TGTGCCAGTAGTGTCTCGGGACAGGGTCTCAGATCTAACACGGGCTACACCTTC
TRBD2 TRBJ2-7 once TRBV7-9 CASSLDGAGSGYEQYF TGTGCCAGCAGCTTAGACGGAGCGGGATCAGGTTACGAGCAGTACTTC
TRBD1 TRBJ1-2 - TRBV5-1 CASSLRDRGIDYGYTF TGCGCCAGCAGCCTCCGGGACAGGGGTATAGACTATGGCTACACCTTC
- TRBJ2-7 - TRBV7-7 CASSAPPSVDYEQYF TGTGCTAGCAGCGCCCCACCTAGCGTTGATTACGAGCAGTACTTC
TRBD1 TRBJ1-6 - TRBV7-2 CASSLVGGAGTGNSPLHF TGTGCCAGCAGCTTAGTGGGGGGGGCCGGGACAGGAAATTCACCCCTCCACTTT